Below, one T cell receptor (beta chain) is given with its context. The antigen is unknown. The record originates from a study of post-analysis software for immune sequencing data. Germline CDR1 KGHSH, CDR2 LQKENI. CDR3 length: 12 amino acids. Between the trimmed V and J ends, which lost 0 bases and 8 bases, there was a span of 7 bases. Sequencing libraries made from TCR beta cDNA carried unique molecular identifiers. TCRdb ran MiXCR on the PCR reads and lists one entry per CDR3 protein. The repertoire holds roughly 410,000 distinct CDR3 sequences, with about a third as singletons. General study results and limits: A few TRBV segments occurring more often in patients than controls included TRBV5-6, TRBV5-1 and TRBV20-1.

The chain links TRBV18 to TRBJ1-2; D unclear. The sample comprised blood. The clonotype was recovered from a girl aged 5-17 years with multiple sclerosis. CDR3 sequence (DNA): TGTGCCAGCTCACCACCGGCAGACGGCTACACCTTC. Its translation is CASSPPADGYTF.